This T cell receptor (beta chain) was retrieved from a study of T cells in Graves' hyperthyroidism and ophthalmopathy. Findings and caveats of the study: Clonotypes that were expanded in thyroid above 0.001 mostly appeared in blood too.

Researchers took RNA transcripts and amplified the TCR beta CDR3 regions from them. A first-round RT-PCR of the TCR CDR3 used the HTBI primer set. Using its own MiXCR run on the multiplex PCR reads, TCRdb lists one record per CDR3 protein. The sample lists about 290,000 distinct CDR3 sequences, about 13% occurring once. Recently diagnosed hyperthyroidism of less than 2 months' duration affected patients aged 18 to 65. Diagnostic assessment was based on clinical symptoms, serum thyroxine and TRAb, thyroid ultrasound and orbital computed tomography. The PBMCs were taken from roughly 9.3 ml of fresh peripheral blood. The sample holds many counts of this clonotype. Its cognate antigen is unknown. Germline values: CDR1 MDHEN, CDR2 SYDVKM. Trimming stripped 3 bases from V and 6 bases from J, with 15 bases between. The CDR3 is 15 amino acids.

The source of this sequence is a woman in her thirties or forties with Graves' hyperthyroidism. The specimen was blood. V usage is TRBV28 and J usage is TRBJ2-1; D may correspond to TRBD1 or TRBD2 (5 bases each). The CDR3 loop reads CASSLGVARSNEQFF. The CDR3 DNA is TGTGCCAGCAGTTTGGGGGTGGCCCGTAGCAATGAGCAGTTCTTC.